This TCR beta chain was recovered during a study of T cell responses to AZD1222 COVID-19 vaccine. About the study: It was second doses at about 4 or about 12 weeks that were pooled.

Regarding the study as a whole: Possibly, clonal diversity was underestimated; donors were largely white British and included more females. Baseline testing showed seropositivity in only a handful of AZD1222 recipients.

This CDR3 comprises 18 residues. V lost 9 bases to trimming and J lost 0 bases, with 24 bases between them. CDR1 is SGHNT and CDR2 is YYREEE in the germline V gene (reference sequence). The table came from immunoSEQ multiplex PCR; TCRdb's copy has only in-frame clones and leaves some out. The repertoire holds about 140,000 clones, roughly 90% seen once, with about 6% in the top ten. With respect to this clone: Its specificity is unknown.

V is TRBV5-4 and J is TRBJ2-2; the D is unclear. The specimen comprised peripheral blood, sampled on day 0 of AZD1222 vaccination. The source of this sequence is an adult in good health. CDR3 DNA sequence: TGTGCCACCCGCTCAAAGACTGCCACGAATGCGAACACCGGGGAGCTGTTTTTT. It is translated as CATRSKTATNANTGELFF. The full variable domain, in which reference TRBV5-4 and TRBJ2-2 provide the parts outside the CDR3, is ETGVTQSPTHLIKTRGQQVTLRCSSQSGHNTVSWYQQALGQGPQFIFQYYREEENGRGNFPPRFSGLQFPNYSSELNVNALELDDSALYLCATRSKTATNANTGELFFGEGSRLTVL.